Sequencing of this T cell receptor beta chain was carried out in a study of blood T cell repertoires in COVID-19. In germline, CDR1 is ENHRY, CDR2 SYGVKD. The V and J ends lost 7 bases and 10 bases, in that order; junction bases with no gene match: 10. The CDR3 has 13 residues. Original methodology: Estimates of nucleated cell counts were drawn from the amplification of reference gene primers. Sequencing used immunoSEQ multiplex PCR; TCRdb keeps in-frame clones, though not all of them. The V and J calls and clone size were taken over from that table, and D and trimming were inferred from the DNA. The sample yields 200,000 to 250,000 clones, under 90% seen once.

The TCR sequence derives from a woman aged 80 or older with acute or convalescent COVID-19. The sample was peripheral blood. The chain is built from TRBV10-3 and TRBJ1-1; 9 nucleotides match TRBD1. The CDR3 sequence is CAIKVRTGVGAFF. The CDR3 coding sequence is TGTGCCATCAAGGTTCGGACAGGGGTTGGAGCTTTCTTT.